A selection of T cell receptor beta chains follows, all from one sample in a study of memory CD4+ T cells and cytomegalovirus serostatus. Libraries were prepared by immunoSEQ multiplex PCR; TCRdb keeps only in-frame clonotypes and omits some of them. The sample includes 45,000 to 65,000 clones, over 65% seen only once; the top ten take 0.55% to 0.7%. The sequenced material came from memory CD4+ T cells from blood. The source of these receptors is an adult in good health and CMV-seronegative. CDR3s include the opening cysteine and the closing phenylalanine or tryptophan. The D gene is left open where the match is weak. Where a row states a size, it is once, few, many or the class of an expanded clone; other rows omit it.

NA	NA	TRBV5-6	TRBJ1-3	TGTGCCAGCCTACGGAGGGATTACGGAAACACCATATATTTT	CASLRRDYGNTIYF
NA	once	TRBV20-1	TRBJ1-2	TGCAGTGCGGCTTCAGACTATGGCTACACCTTC	CSAASDYGYTF
TRBD2	NA	TRBV4-1	TRBJ2-3	TGCGCCAGCAGCCACCCCGGGACTAGCGGGACGCCGTATTTT	CASSHPGTSGTPYF
NA	NA	TRBV4-2	TRBJ1-2	TGTGCCAGCAGCCAAGACCCCTCCACCGTGTATGGCTACACCTTC	CASSQDPSTVYGYTF
TRBD1	NA	TRBV7-3	TRBJ1-1	TGTGCCAGCAGCTTACTTACAGGGGGCATGGCTTTCTTT	CASSLLTGGMAFF
TRBD1	NA	TRBV4-1	TRBJ2-1	TGCGCCAGCAGCAGCCGACAGGGGGTTATGAATGAGCAGTTCTTC	CASSSRQGVMNEQFF
NA	NA	TRBV5-6	TRBJ2-7	TGTGCCAGCAGTGGTTTGGACGAGCAGTACTTC	CASSGLDEQYF
NA	NA	TRBV19	TRBJ1-5	TGTGCCAGTAGTATGATGCCCCAGCCCCAGCATTTT	CASSMMPQPQHF
NA	NA	TRBV9	TRBJ2-6	TGTGCCAGCAGCCCGGTGGGGGGACCCGGGGCCAACGTCCTGACTTTC	CASSPVGGPGANVLTF
TRBD1	NA	TRBV6-5	TRBJ1-5	TGTGCCAGCAGTTACTCGAGTAGGGGGCAGAGCCAGCCCCAGCATTTT	CASSYSSRGQSQPQHF
TRBD1	NA	TRBV11-2	TRBJ1-2	TGTGCCAGCAGCGGACAGGGGTCCGCTAACTATGGCTACACCTTC	CASSGQGSANYGYTF
TRBD2	NA	TRBV5-6	TRBJ2-2	TGTGCCAGCAGCTTTTCCGGGGGGACCGGGGAGCTGTTTTTT	CASSFSGGTGELFF
TRBD1	NA	TRBV5-6	TRBJ2-3	TGTGCCAGCAGCTCTTACCGCGACAGGGGAACAGATACGCAGTATTTT	CASSSYRDRGTDTQYF